This paragraph reports one TCR beta chain. The data originate from a study of blood T cells in healthy people across ages. For the second PCR, which ran for about 7 to 11 cycles, a sample-barcoded 5' primer and a J-beta primer mix were used. MiXCR, applied by TCRdb to the 5' RACE reads, yields one record per CDR3 protein. The repertoire holds more than 650,000 distinct CDR3 sequences, with about 55% as singletons. The CDR3 consists of 17 residues. Germline CDR1 reads MNHEY; CDR2 reads SMNVEV (reference sequence). The junction had 13 bases not matched to a gene; V was cut back by 2 bases and J by 14 bases.

The clonotype comes from a man older than 75 in good health. Sample: blood. The chain uses TRBV27 and TRBJ2-3; 16 positions match TRBD2. CDR3 loop: CASSLQGLAGGYRYAYF. CDR3 nucleotide sequence: TGTGCCAGCAGTTTACAGGGACTAGCGGGAGGGTACAGATACGCGTATTTT.